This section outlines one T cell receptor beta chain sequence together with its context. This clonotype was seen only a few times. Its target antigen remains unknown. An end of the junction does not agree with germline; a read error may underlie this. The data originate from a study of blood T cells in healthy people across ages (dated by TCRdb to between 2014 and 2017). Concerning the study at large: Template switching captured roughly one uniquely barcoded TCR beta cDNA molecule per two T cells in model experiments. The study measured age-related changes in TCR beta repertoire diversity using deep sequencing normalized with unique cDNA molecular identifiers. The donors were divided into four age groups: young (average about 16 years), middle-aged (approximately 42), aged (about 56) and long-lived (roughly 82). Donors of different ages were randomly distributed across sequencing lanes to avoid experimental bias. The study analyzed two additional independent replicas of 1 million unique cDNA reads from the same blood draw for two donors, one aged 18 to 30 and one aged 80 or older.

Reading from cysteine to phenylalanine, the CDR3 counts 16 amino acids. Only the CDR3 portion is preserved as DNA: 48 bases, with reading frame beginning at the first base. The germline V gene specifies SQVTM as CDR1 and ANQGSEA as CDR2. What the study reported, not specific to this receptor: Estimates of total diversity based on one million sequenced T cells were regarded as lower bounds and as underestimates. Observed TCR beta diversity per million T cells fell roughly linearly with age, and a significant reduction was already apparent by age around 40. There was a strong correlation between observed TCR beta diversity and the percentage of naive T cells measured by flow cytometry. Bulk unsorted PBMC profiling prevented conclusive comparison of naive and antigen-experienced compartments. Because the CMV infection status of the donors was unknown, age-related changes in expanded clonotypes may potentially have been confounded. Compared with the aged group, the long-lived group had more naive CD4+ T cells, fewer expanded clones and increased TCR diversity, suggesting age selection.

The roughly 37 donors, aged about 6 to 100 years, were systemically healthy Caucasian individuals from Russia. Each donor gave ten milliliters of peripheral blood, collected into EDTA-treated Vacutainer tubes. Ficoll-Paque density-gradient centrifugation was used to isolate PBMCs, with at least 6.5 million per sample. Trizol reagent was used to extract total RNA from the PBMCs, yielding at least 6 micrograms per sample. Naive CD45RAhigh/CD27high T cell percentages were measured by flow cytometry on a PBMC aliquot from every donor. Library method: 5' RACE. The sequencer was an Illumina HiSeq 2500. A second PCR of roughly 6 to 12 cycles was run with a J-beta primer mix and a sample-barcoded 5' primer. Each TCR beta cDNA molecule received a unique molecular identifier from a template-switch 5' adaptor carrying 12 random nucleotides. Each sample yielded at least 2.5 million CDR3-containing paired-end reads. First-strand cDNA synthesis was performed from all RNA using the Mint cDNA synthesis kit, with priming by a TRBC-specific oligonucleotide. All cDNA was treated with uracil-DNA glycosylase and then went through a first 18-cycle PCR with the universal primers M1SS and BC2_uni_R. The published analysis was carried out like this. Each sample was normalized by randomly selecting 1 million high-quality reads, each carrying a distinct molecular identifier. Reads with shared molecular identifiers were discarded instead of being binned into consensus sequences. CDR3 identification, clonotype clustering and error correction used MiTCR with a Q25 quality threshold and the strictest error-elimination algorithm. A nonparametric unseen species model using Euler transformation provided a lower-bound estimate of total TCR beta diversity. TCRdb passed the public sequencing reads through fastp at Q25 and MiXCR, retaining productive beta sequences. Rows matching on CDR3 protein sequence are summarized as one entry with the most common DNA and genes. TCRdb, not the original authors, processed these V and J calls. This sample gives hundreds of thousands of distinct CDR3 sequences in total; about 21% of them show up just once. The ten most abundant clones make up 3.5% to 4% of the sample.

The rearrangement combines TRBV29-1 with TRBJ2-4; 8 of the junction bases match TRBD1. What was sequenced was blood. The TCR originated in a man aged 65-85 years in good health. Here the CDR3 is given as CSVEGRGQRAKNVQYF. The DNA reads TGCAGCGTCGAGGGCAGGGGGCAACGGGCCAAAAACGTTCAGTACTTC. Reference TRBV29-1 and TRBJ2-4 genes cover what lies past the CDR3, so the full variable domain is SAVISQKPSRDICQRGTSLTIQCQVDSQVTMMFWYRQQPGQSLTLIATANQGSEATYESGFVIDKFPISRPNLTFSTLTVSNMSPEDSSIYLCSVEGRGQRAKNVQYFGAGTRLSVL.